This TCR beta chain originates from a study of patients and donors after allogeneic stem cell transplantation. Via MiXCR, TCRdb re-called the RT-PCR reads, giving one row per CDR3 protein. The data show some 200,000 distinct CDR3 sequences, around two fifths seen once. CDR1 SGHRS and CDR2 YFSETQ come from the germline V gene. With 0 bases removed from V and 1 base from J, the gap between germline ends came to 10 bases. The CDR3 runs 15 residues. Sequencing was performed on blood, either unsorted or a sorted T cell fraction (not recorded which). This chain connects TRBV5-1 to TRBJ1-1; possible D gene TRBD1, 6 bases. This TCR was sampled from a human donor who was either an allogeneic HSCT recipient or a stem cell or donor lymphocyte infusion donor (not recorded which). It is not recorded whose cells these are; they may come from a transplant donor. As DNA, the CDR3 is TGCGCCAGCAGCTTGGGCGGACAGTCGAACACTGAAGCTTTCTTT. This sequence encodes CASSLGGQSNTEAFF.